These 25 T cell receptor beta chains originate from one sample sequenced in a study of Graves' ophthalmopathy and Graves' hyperthyroidism (dated by TCRdb to between 2017 and 2018). Data came from an Illumina HiSeq 2000. TCR beta CDR3 regions were amplified from RNA transcripts for repertoire sequencing. The first round was an RT-PCR using HTBI primers with the Qiagen OneStep RT-PCR kit, and this first round was followed by a second-round multiplex PCR, then size selection and purification. TCRdb trimmed the raw reads at Q25, called clones with MiXCR and kept productive beta chains. Under each unique CDR3 protein, matching rows form one entry showing the most common genes and DNA. A total of a few hundred thousand distinct CDR3 sequences appear in this sample, roughly a fifth of them only once. In total, the top ten clones hold 35% to 55% of the sample. Sample: peripheral blood. These receptors were collected from a woman aged 45-65 years with Graves' ophthalmopathy. Donor details come from another sample of the same person, matched by shared clones.

At least ten counts were recorded for this clonotype. The CDR3 coding sequence is TGTGCCAGCAGCGCCAGACAGGGAGGGGGACTCGAGCAGTACTTC. This gives the protein CASSARQGGGLEQYF. The V call is TRBV7-2, the J call TRBJ2-7, with D perhaps TRBD1 or TRBD2 (7 bases each). Germline values: CDR1 SGHTA, CDR2 FQGNSA. The CDR3 totals 15 residues. The ends were cut back, 5 bases at V and 6 bases at J, with 20 bases in the middle. The full variable domain, completed using reference TRBV7-2 and TRBJ2-7, is GAGVSQSPSNKVTEKGKDVELRCDPISGHTALYWYRQSLGQGLEFLIYFQGNSAPDKSGLPSDRFSAERTGGSVSTLTIQRTQQEDSAVYLCASSARQGGGLEQYFGPGTRLTVT.

The rearrangement joins TRBV11-1 to TRBJ2-6; D remains ambiguous. V lost 5 bases, J lost 1 base, and 15 bases lay in between. Germline V gene sequence: CDR1 SGHAT, CDR2 FQDESV (reference sequence). CDR3 length: 17 amino acids. CDR3: CASSREDGRSGANVLTF. The DNA for the CDR3 is TGTGCCAGCAGCCGAGAGGACGGCCGGTCTGGGGCCAACGTCCTGACTTTC.

This clonotype was detected a few times. The CDR3 protein is CASSLYGGSKGETQYF. CDR3 nucleotide sequence: TGTGCCAGCAGTTTATATGGCGGGAGTAAGGGGGAGACCCAGTACTTC. This sequence joins TRBV27 and TRBJ2-5; TRBD2 agrees at 7 bases. The ends lost 1 base at V and 5 bases at J; junction bases unmatched: 10. The CDR3 runs to 16 residues. The V gene's germline CDR1 is MNHEY and CDR2 SMNVEV (reference sequence).

This clonotype was detected ten times or more. The chain uses TRBV6-1 and TRBJ1-1; D gene unclear. The CDR3 has 14 amino acids. Germline V gene sequence: CDR1 MNHNS, CDR2 SASEGT. The ends were cut back, 6 bases at V and 5 bases at J, with 16 bases in the middle. The CDR3 spells CASRPGLKGTEAFF. CDR3 nucleotides: TGTGCCAGCAGGCCCGGGTTGAAGGGAACTGAAGCTTTCTTT.

In this sample, this clonotype turned up many times. This chain uses TRBV12-5 with TRBJ1-1, with 7 bases identical to TRBD1. Germline assignment: CDR1 LGHNT and CDR2 FRNRAP. The CDR3 consists of 14 residues. The ends lost 0 bases at V and 8 bases at J; junction bases unmatched: 6. CDR3: CASGLVPGQAEAFF. CDR3 bases: TGTGCTAGTGGTTTGGTACCTGGACAGGCGGAAGCTTTCTTT.

This clonotype was counted many times. The chain recombines TRBV28 with TRBJ2-2, with D perhaps TRBD1 (5 bases). With 5 bases removed from V and 1 base from J, the gap between germline ends came to 8 bases. CDR1 and CDR2 from the germline V gene are MDHEN and SYDVKM. The CDR3 sequence is 14 residues long. The CDR3 region is CASSPDRNTGELFF. The CDR3, as DNA: TGTGCCAGCAGTCCTGACAGGAACACCGGGGAGCTGTTTTTT.

The chain combines TRBV11-3 with TRBJ2-4; D is perhaps TRBD1 or TRBD2 (5 bases each). V was cut by 6 bases and J by 5 bases, with 11 bases left in between. The CDR3 is made up of 13 amino acids. The germline gives CDR1 SGHNT, CDR2 YENEEA. The CDR3 reads CASSLGVQNIQYF. The DNA of the CDR3 is TGTGCCAGCAGTTTGGGGGTCCAAAACATTCAGTACTTC. The whole variable domain, remainder taken from reference TRBV11-3 and TRBJ2-4, is EAGVVQSPRYKIIEKKQPVAFWCNPISGHNTLYWYLQNLGQGPELLIRYENEEAVDDSQLPKDRFSAERLKGVDSTLKIQPAELGDSAVYLCASSLGVQNIQYFGAGTRLSVL.

This clonotype was observed many times. The chain recombines TRBV5-1 with TRBJ2-7; TRBD2 matches at 10 bases. In germline, CDR1 is SGHRS, CDR2 YFSETQ. This CDR3 has 13 amino acids. J lost 5 bases, V lost 9 bases, and 8 bases had no gene match. CDR3 coding DNA: TGCGCCACCAATAGCGGGAGGAATGACGAGCAGTACTTC. Residues: CATNSGRNDEQYF.

This clonotype was seen repeatedly, ten times or more. This chain uses TRBV12-3 or TRBV12-4 with TRBJ2-5, with 7 bases identical to TRBD1. The CDR3 extends over 15 amino acids. Germline trimming cut 5 bases from V and 1 base from J; bases unmatched to any gene: 7. The CDR3, as DNA: TGTGCCAGCAGTGGTTTAGGGACAGCCCAAGAGACCCAGTACTTC. Its translation: CASSGLGTAQETQYF.

The table lists this clonotype with many counts. The chain couples TRBV7-3 to TRBJ2-5; TRBD1 agrees at 7 bases. The CDR3 runs to 15 residues. The germline V gene encodes CDR1 SGHTA and CDR2 FQGTGA. V dropped 2 bases and J dropped 1; count of bases not matched to a gene: 4. CDR3 nucleotides: TGTGCCAGCAGCTTAGCCGGACAGGCCCAAGAGACCCAGTACTTC. Translating gives CASSLAGQAQETQYF.

This clonotype has at least ten counts. This chain uses TRBV12-3 or TRBV12-4 with TRBJ1-4; possibly TRBD1 for D (6 bases). The V and J ends lost 7 bases and 4 bases respectively, with 16 bases between them. The CDR3 runs 15 residues. The CDR3 sequence is CASTTKGGLNEKLFF. CDR3 nucleotide sequence: TGTGCCAGCACCACCAAGGGGGGGCTTAATGAAAAACTGTTTTTT.

This clonotype was observed at least ten times. The CDR3 protein is CAWTRGQNYGYTF. CDR3 nucleotide sequence: TGTGCCTGGACCCGGGGACAGAACTATGGCTACACCTTC. V and J are TRBV30 and TRBJ1-2, with 7 positions matching TRBD1. The CDR3 sequence is 13 residues long. CDR1 and CDR2 from the germline V gene are GTSNPN and SVGIG (reference sequence). With V trimmed by 4 bases and J by 2 bases, 4 bases remained unmatched.

V is TRBV12-5 and J is TRBJ1-5; 8 bases map to TRBD1. The CDR3 length is 15 residues. Per the germline V gene, CDR1 is LGHNT and CDR2 is FRNRAP. The V segment lost 7 bases and the J segment 10 bases; nucleotides outside the gene matches: 15. The CDR3 DNA reads TGTGCTAGTGACTACAGCGGACAGGGCGAGCTACCCCAGCATTTT. It specifies CASDYSGQGELPQHF.

The chain links TRBV20-1 to TRBJ1-5; perhaps TRBD1 as D (5 bases). The V gene's germline CDR1 is DFQATT and CDR2 SNEGSKA (reference sequence). V dropped 2 bases and J dropped 2 bases, with 13 bases sitting between them. The CDR3 contains 15 residues. In DNA, the CDR3 is TGCAGTGCTAGATCCGGCCAGGGAGGCAATCAGCCCCAGCATTTT. Its protein product is CSARSGQGGNQPQHF.

At least ten counts were recorded for this clonotype. The chain has TRBV28 and TRBJ2-7, with no clear D. Germline V gives CDR1 MDHEN, CDR2 SYDVKM. The CDR3 length is 10 residues. This CDR3 reads CAPLSYEQYF. The CDR3 DNA is TGTGCGCCTCTATCCTACGAGCAGTACTTC.

This clonotype appeared a single time. The J gene is TRBJ2-7, the V gene TRBV12-3 or TRBV12-4; D might be TRBD1 (6 bases). The CDR3 has 14 residues. The V gene lost 5 bases and the J gene lost 5 bases, with 16 bases spanning the gap. Here the CDR3 reads CASSAQGRFNEQYF. DNA of the CDR3: TGTGCCAGCAGTGCACAGGGCCGTTTCAACGAGCAGTACTTC.

V and J are TRBV5-1 and TRBJ1-1; 9 nucleotides agree with TRBD1. Germline CDR1 reads SGHRS; CDR2 reads YFSETQ. The CDR3 sequence is 15 residues long. V was clipped by 4 bases and J by 4 bases; unmatched bases: 8. DNA of the CDR3: TGCGCCAGCAGCCACCGGGGACAGGGTCCCACTGAAGCTTTCTTT. As protein: CASSHRGQGPTEAFF.

This clonotype was picked up a small number of times. This rearrangement joins TRBV19 to TRBJ1-5; TRBD1 matches at 9 bases. The V and J ends lost 7 bases and 3 bases, in that order; junction bases with no gene match: 10. The V gene's germline CDR1 is LNHDA and CDR2 SQIVND (reference sequence). CDR3 size: 16 residues. The CDR3 spells CASNGPTGGYNQPQHF. For the CDR3, the DNA is TGTGCCAGTAACGGACCGACAGGGGGATACAATCAGCCCCAGCATTTT.

This clonotype was recorded many times. The gene calls are TRBV28 and TRBJ2-5; 8 bases line up with TRBD1. Germline V CDR1 and CDR2: MDHEN, SYDVKM. The ends lost 6 bases at V and 5 bases at J; junction bases unmatched: 11. The CDR3 covers 15 residues. The CDR3 nucleotides are TGTGCCAGCAGGAAGACAGGGGCGGGGAGGGAGACCCAGTACTTC. Translating it yields CASRKTGAGRETQYF.

There are many counts of this clonotype. CDR3 protein: CSAKGRGDGYTF. The CDR3 coding sequence is TGCAGTGCTAAGGGACGGGGAGATGGCTACACCTTC. This sequence joins TRBV20-1 and TRBJ1-2; possibly TRBD1 for D (5 bases). The CDR3 runs to 12 residues. The germline V and J ends were trimmed by 4 bases and 6 bases, with 12 bases remaining between them. The germline V gene has CDR1 DFQATT and CDR2 SNEGSKA (reference sequence).

Only a few counts were recorded for this clonotype. J is TRBJ2-2 and V is TRBV5-1; D is unresolved. The V gene lost 0 bases and the J gene lost 2 bases, with 8 bases spanning the gap. The length of the CDR3 is 15 residues. The germline V gene encodes CDR1 SGHRS and CDR2 YFSETQ. CDR3 nucleotide sequence: TGCGCCAGCAGCTTGGCCGAAGCAAACACCGGGGAGCTGTTTTTT. This encodes CASSLAEANTGELFF.

This chain joins TRBV19 and TRBJ1-5; D is ambiguous. This CDR3 is 15 amino acids long. The V gene's germline CDR1 is LNHDA and CDR2 SQIVND (reference sequence). The V end was cut by 3 bases, the J end by 4 bases, with 13 bases between. The CDR3 coding sequence is TGTGCCAGTAGTATTGTCTCTTTCGGGAATCAGCCCCAGCATTTT. Amino acid sequence: CASSIVSFGNQPQHF.

This clonotype showed up many times. V gene TRBV12-3 or TRBV12-4 combines with J gene TRBJ1-1, with a tentative D call TRBD1 (5 bases). The ends were cut back, 3 bases at V and 1 base at J, with 9 bases in the middle. The CDR3 is 14 amino acids. CDR3 in DNA: TGTGCCAGCAGTTTCAGGAGGGGGAACACTGAAGCTTTCTTT. Translating it yields CASSFRRGNTEAFF.

This clonotype has a handful of counts. CDR3 in DNA: TGTGCCTGGAGTGCAGACCTGATCTATGGCTACACCTTC. The encoded protein is CAWSADLIYGYTF. The V gene is TRBV30, the J gene TRBJ1-2; no definite D call. Germline V gene data show CDR1 as GTSNPN and CDR2 as SVGIG (reference sequence). The CDR3 consists of 13 residues. V lost 1 base, J lost 4 bases, and 10 bases lay in between.

This clonotype came up many times. The chain employs TRBV30 and TRBJ1-1; D call uncertain. V lost 0 bases and J lost 0, with 5 bases in between. Germline V CDR1 and CDR2: GTSNPN, SVGIG (reference sequence). The CDR3 loop spans 13 amino acids. In DNA, the CDR3 is TGTGCCTGGAGTGTAATCATGAACACTGAAGCTTTCTTT. Translation: CAWSVIMNTEAFF.